This T cell receptor beta chain stems from a study of yellow fever vaccine responses in identical twins. TCRdb called the RT-PCR reads again in MiXCR, with one record for every CDR3 protein. In the table there are a few thousand distinct CDR3 sequences, approximately 89% of which are singletons. Specimen: T cells from blood (PBMCs), unsorted or a sorted subset (not recorded which), collected before or after yellow fever vaccination (not recorded which). The receptor was isolated from a woman younger than 35 who received the yellow fever vaccine.

The CDR3 sequence: CASSQRRAGRSFF. The DNA of the CDR3 is TGCGCCAGCAGTCAACGACGGGCAGGGCGGTCTTTCTTT. V and J are TRBV23-1 and TRBJ1-1, with D tentatively TRBD1 (5 bases). TRBV23-1 qualifies as an ORF whose function is uncertain. Trimming cost V 2 bases and J 12 bases, with 16 bases left between them. This CDR3 has 13 residues.